The TCR beta chain under discussion was sequenced for a study of STAT5B mutations in CD4+ large granular lymphocyte leukemia. Sequencing was performed with immunoSEQ multiplex PCR; in TCRdb, only in-frame clones are kept and a portion is missing. The repertoire holds approximately 41,000 clones, with 85% as singletons. This clone was found a few times. Its specificity is not known. Study conclusions and caveats: TRBV06-family usage was enriched in top patient clones (8/27) versus controls (2/35).

The germline V gene has CDR1 SGDLS and CDR2 YYNGEE. Trimming took off 2 bases at V and 0 bases at J, with 5 bases between the two ends. The CDR3 is 13 amino acids. This sequence was found in a human donor in good health. Sequenced: CD4+ T cells from blood buffy coats. The gene calls are TRBV9 and TRBJ1-1; the D is unclear. The CDR3 sequence is CASSVLMNTEAFF. DNA of the CDR3: TGTGCCAGCAGCGTTCTAATGAACACTGAAGCTTTCTTT. The variable domain in full, with the rest retrieved from reference TRBV9 and TRBJ1-1, is DSGVTQTPKHLITATGQRVTLRCSPRSGDLSVYWYQQSLDQGLQFLIQYYNGEERAKGNILERFSAQQFPDLHSELNLSSLELGDSALYFCASSVLMNTEAFFGQGTRLTVV.